The 2 T cell receptor beta chains given below trace back to one sample, sequenced in a study of Graves' ophthalmopathy and Graves' hyperthyroidism. RNA served as the template for amplifying TCR beta CDR3 regions. HTBI-primed first-round RT-PCR preceded second-round multiplex PCR. One entry per CDR3 protein results from TCRdb running MiXCR on the multiplex PCR reads. In the table there are about 740,000 distinct CDR3 sequences, 40% of which are singletons. Sequencing input: peripheral blood. These receptors were collected from an adult man with Graves' ophthalmopathy.

The chain has TRBV9 and TRBJ1-5; 10 nucleotides match TRBD1. V shed 3 bases and J 6 bases; nucleotides not matched to a gene: 6. Per the germline V gene, CDR1 is SGDLS and CDR2 is YYNGEE. This CDR3 is 15 amino acids long. The chain's CDR3 is CASSATGDRGQPQHF. In nucleotides, the CDR3 is TGTGCCAGCAGCGCGACCGGGGACAGGGGTCAGCCCCAGCATTTT.

This clonotype was seen only a few times. This chain links TRBV19 with TRBJ1-1, with 8 bases matching TRBD1. V lost 6 bases to trimming and J lost 0 bases; unmatched junction nucleotides: 9. Germline V gene data show CDR1 as LNHDA and CDR2 as SQIVND (reference sequence). This CDR3 is built from 16 residues. In DNA, the CDR3 is TGTGCCAGTAGAAACAGGGGGTATAACATGAACACTGAAGCTTTCTTT. This gives the protein CASRNRGYNMNTEAFF.